This T cell receptor (beta chain) was obtained from a study of cytomegalovirus exposure and HLA in healthy donors. In the study overall: In a later analysis, it was reported that the approximately 110 validation repertoires had been produced on the same platform as the roughly 650 repertoires belonging to the first cohort. Whole-study findings and limits: In the roughly 130 validation repertoires, a later analysis found that first-cohort TCR clusters tended to co-occur. A few of the chains that were CMV-associated were confirmed in vitro to be specific for CMV antigens. Cytomegalovirus association was assigned to approximately 160 TCR beta chains.

Turning to this clone: Its antigen is unknown.

Produced via immunoSEQ multiplex PCR; TCRdb's table is partial and in-frame only. The data show 50,000 or so clones, approximately 95% seen once. Germline loops: CDR1 MDHEN, CDR2 SYDVKM. V lost 4 bases and J lost 0, with 13 bases in between. CDR3 length equals 15 residues. The V gene is TRBV28, the J gene TRBJ2-7; TRBD1 might be the D (5 bases). The source of this sequence is a woman aged 18-29 years in good health and CMV-seropositive. The sequenced material came from PBMCs. The DNA of the CDR3 is TGTGCCAGCAGTTGGTGGGGCCCCGTCTCCTACGAGCAGTACTTC. Residues: CASSWWGPVSYEQYF.